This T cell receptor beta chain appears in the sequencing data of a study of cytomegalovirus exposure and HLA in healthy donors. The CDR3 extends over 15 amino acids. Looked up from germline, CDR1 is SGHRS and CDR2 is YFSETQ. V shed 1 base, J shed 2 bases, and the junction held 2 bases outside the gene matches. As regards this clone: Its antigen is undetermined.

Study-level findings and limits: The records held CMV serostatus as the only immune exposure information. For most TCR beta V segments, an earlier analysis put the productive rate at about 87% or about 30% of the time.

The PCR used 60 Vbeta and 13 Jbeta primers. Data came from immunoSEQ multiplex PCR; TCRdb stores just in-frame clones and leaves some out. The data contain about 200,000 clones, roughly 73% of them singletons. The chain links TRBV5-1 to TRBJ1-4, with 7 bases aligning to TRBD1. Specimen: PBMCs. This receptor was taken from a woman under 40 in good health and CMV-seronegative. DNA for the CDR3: TGCGCCAGCAGCTTGTCAGGGGGGACTAATGAAAAACTGTTTTTT. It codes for CASSLSGGTNEKLFF.